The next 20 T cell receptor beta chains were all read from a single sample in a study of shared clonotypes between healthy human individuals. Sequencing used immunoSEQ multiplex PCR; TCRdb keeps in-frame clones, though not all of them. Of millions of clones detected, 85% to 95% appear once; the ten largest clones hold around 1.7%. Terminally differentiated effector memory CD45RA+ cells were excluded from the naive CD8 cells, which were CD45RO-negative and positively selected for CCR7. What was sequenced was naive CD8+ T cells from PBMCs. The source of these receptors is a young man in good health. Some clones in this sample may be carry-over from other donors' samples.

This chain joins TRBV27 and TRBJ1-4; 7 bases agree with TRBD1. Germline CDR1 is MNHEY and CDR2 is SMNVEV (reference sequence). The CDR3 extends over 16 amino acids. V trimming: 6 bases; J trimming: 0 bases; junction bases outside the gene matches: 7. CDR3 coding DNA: TGTGCCAGCAGGATAGGACAGGCGACAACTAATGAAAAACTGTTTTTT. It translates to CASRIGQATTNEKLFF.

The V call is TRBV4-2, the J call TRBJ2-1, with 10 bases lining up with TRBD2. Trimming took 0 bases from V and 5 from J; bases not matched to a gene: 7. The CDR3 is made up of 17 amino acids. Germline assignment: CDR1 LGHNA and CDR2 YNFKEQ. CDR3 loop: CASSQEWRLAGDNEQFF. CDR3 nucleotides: TGTGCCAGCAGCCAAGAATGGAGACTAGCGGGCGACAATGAGCAGTTCTTC.

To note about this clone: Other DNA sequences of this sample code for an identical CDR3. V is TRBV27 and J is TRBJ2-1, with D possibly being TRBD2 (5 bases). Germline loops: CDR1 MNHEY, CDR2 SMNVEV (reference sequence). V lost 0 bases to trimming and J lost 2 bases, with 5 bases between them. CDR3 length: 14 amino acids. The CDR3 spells CASSLSGTYNEQFF. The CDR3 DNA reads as TGTGCCAGCAGTTTATCCGGGACCTACAATGAGCAGTTCTTC.

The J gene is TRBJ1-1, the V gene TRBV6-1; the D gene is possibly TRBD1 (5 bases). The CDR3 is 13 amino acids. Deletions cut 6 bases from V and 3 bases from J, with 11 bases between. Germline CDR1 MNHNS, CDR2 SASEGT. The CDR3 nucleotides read TGTGCCAGCAGAGAGAGGGGTTACACTGAAGCTTTCTTT. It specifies CASRERGYTEAFF.

CDR3 sequence (DNA): TGTGCCAGCAGCGTAATATCACCTAACACTGAAGCTTTCTTT. Encoded protein: CASSVISPNTEAFF. The V call is TRBV7-9, the J call TRBJ1-1; no firm D call. The V end lost 5 bases, the J end lost 2 bases, and 12 bases lay between the germline ends. The CDR3 sequence is 14 residues long. In germline, CDR1 is SEHNR, CDR2 FQNEAQ (reference sequence).

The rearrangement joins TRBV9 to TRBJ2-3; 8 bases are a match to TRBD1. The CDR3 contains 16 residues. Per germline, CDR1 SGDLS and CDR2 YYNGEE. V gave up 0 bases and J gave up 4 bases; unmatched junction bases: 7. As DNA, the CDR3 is TGTGCCAGCAGCGTAGGAACAGGGGGTATCTCAGATACGCAGTATTTT. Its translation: CASSVGTGGISDTQYF.

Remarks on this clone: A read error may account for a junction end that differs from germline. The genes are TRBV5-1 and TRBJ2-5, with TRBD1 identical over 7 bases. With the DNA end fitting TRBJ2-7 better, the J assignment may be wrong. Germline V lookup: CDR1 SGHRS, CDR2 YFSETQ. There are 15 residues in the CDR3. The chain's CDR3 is CASSMNRDSSYEQYF. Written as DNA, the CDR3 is TGTGCCAGCAGCATGAACCGGGACAGCTCCTACGAGCAGTACTTC.

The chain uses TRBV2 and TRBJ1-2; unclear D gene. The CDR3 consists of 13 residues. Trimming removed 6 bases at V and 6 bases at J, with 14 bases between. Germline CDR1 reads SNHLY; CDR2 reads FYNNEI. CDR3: CASRSDGVDGYTF. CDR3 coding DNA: TGTGCCAGCAGGTCCGACGGAGTGGATGGCTACACCTTC.

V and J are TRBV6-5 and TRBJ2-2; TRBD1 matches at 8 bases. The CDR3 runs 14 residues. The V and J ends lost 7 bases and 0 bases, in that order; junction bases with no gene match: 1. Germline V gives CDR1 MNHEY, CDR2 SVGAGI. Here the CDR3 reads CASTGGANTGELFF. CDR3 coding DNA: TGTGCCAGCACAGGGGGCGCGAACACCGGGGAGCTGTTTTTT.

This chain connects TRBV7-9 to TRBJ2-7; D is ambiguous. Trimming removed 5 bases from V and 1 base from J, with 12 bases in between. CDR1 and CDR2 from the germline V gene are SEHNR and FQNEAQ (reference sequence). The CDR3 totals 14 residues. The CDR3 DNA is TGTGCCAGCAGCACCCCACCGGTGTCCTACGAGCAGTACTTC. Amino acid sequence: CASSTPPVSYEQYF.

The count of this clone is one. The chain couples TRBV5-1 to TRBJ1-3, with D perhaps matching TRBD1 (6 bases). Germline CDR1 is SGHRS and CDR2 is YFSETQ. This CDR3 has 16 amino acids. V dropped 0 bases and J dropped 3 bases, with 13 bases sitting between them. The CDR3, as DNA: TGCGCCAGCAGCTTGGGAGCGCAGGGGATTGGAAACACCATATATTTT. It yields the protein CASSLGAQGIGNTIYF.

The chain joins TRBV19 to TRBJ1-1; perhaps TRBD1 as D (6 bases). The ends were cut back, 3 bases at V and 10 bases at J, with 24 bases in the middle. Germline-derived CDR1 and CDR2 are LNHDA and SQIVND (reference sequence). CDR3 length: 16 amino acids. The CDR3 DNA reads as TGTGCCAGTAGTATCCCCCGGGGGGACAACCAGGATCCAGCTTTCTTT. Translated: CASSIPRGDNQDPAFF.

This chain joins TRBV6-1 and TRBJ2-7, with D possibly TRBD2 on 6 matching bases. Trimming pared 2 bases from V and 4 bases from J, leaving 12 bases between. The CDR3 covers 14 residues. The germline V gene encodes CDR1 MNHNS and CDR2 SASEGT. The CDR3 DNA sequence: TGTGCCAGCAGTGAACCCCTAGGGAGGTACGAGCAGTACTTC. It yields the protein CASSEPLGRYEQYF.

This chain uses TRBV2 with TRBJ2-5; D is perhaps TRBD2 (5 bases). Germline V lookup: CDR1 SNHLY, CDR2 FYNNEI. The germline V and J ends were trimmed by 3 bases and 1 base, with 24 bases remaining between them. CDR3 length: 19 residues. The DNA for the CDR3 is TGTGCCAGCAGTGATAATCCGAGTCGGCTAGCTGTCGGCCAAGAGACCCAGTACTTC. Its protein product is CASSDNPSRLAVGQETQYF.

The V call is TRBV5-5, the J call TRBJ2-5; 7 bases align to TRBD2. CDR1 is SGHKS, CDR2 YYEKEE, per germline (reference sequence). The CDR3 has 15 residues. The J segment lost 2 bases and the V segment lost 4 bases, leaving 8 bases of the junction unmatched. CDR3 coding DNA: TGTGCCAGCAGCCGAGACACGGGGGGACAAGAGACCCAGTACTTC. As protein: CASSRDTGGQETQYF.

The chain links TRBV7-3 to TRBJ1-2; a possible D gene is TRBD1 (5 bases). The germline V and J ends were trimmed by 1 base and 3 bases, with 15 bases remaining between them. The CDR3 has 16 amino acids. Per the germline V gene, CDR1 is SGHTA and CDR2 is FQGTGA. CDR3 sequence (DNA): TGTGCCAGCAGCTTAAACGGCGGAGGGGACTACTATGGCTACACCTTC. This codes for CASSLNGGGDYYGYTF. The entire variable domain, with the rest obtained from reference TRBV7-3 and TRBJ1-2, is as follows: GAGVSQTPSNKVTEKGKYVELRCDPISGHTALYWYRQSLGQGPEFLIYFQGTGAADDSGLPNDRFFAVRPEGSVSTLKIQRTERGDSAVYLCASSLNGGGDYYGYTFGSGTRLTVV.

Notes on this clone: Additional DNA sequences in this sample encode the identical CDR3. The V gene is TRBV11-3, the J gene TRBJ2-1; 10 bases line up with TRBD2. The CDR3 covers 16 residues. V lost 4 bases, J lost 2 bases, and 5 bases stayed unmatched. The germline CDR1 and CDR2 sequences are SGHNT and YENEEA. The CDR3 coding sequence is TGTGCCAGCAGCTCCCGGACTAGCGGAACCTACAATGAGCAGTTCTTC. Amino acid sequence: CASSSRTSGTYNEQFF.

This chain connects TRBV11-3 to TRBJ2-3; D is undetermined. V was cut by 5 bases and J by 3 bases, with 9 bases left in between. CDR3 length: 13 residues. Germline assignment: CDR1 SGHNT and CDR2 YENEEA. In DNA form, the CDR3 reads TGTGCCAGCAGCCCCAACCCGACAGATACGCAGTATTTT. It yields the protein CASSPNPTDTQYF.

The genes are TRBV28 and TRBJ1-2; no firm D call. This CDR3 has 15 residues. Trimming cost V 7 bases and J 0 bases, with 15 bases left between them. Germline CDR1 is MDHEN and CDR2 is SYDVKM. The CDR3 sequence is CASTSTLGSNYGYTF. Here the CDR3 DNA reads TGTGCCAGCACTTCGACGTTGGGGTCTAACTATGGCTACACCTTC.

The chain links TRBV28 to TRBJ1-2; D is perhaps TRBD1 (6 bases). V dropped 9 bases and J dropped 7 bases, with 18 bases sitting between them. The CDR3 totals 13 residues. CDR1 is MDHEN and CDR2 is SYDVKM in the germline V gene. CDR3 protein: CASHRAEGLGYTF. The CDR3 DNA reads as TGTGCCAGTCACAGGGCCGAGGGGCTTGGCTACACCTTC.